The 21 T cell receptor beta chains given below trace back to one sample, sequenced in a study of cytomegalovirus exposure and HLA in healthy donors. A multiplex PCR was run with 60 Vbeta primers and 13 Jbeta primers. This table comes from immunoSEQ multiplex PCR, and its TCRdb copy is limited to in-frame clones, with some not included. Among 160,000 or so clones listed, more than 60% were seen once. The material sequenced was PBMCs. The receptors stem from a woman aged 30 to 39 in good health and CMV-seronegative.

The sample holds one count of this clone. This chain joins TRBV2 and TRBJ1-2; the D gene is possibly TRBD1 (5 bases). V lost 6 bases and J 8 bases, leaving 16 bases between the germline ends. The CDR3 runs 13 residues. Germline CDR1 SNHLY, CDR2 FYNNEI. Here the CDR3 DNA reads TGTGCCAGCAGGGTACAGGAGGAGGGGGGCTACACCTTC. This codes for CASRVQEEGGYTF.

The chain links TRBV6-5 to TRBJ2-7; TRBD1 matches at 9 bases. V was pared by 3 bases and J by 5 bases, with 8 bases of the junction left unmatched. CDR1 MNHEY and CDR2 SVGAGI come from the germline V gene. The CDR3 extends over 15 amino acids. This CDR3 is CASSYRRDRENEQYF. The CDR3 DNA sequence: TGTGCCAGCAGTTATCGCCGGGACAGGGAAAACGAGCAGTACTTC.

V usage is TRBV29-1 and J usage is TRBJ1-1; no clear D gene. The CDR3 extends over 10 amino acids. Trimming pared 5 bases from V and 4 bases from J, leaving 5 bases between. In germline, CDR1 is SQVTM, CDR2 ANQGSEA. As DNA, the CDR3 is TGCAGCGTTTCGGGCACTGAAGCTTTCTTT. Its protein product is CSVSGTEAFF.

This clone came up a few times. This sequence joins TRBV7-2 and TRBJ2-7; TRBD1 matches 7 bases. The trim removed 5 bases at V and 0 bases at J, leaving 7 bases unmatched. The CDR3 consists of 15 residues. Germline V lookup: CDR1 SGHTA, CDR2 FQGNSA. For the CDR3, the DNA is TGTGCCAGCAGCGAGTTCGGGACAGTCTCCTACGAGCAGTACTTC. Amino acids: CASSEFGTVSYEQYF.

This clone has a handful of counts. The chain has TRBV7-2 and TRBJ2-1, with D maybe TRBD2 (6 bases). Looked up from germline, CDR1 is SGHTA and CDR2 is FQGNSA. V lost 2 bases and J lost 13, with 15 bases in between. CDR3 length: 13 amino acids. The CDR3 is CASSLTAGGIQFF. The DNA for the CDR3 is TGTGCCAGCAGCTTAACCGCCGGCGGGATTCAGTTCTTC.

On this clone: Other DNA sequences in this specimen translate into the identical CDR3. CDR3 sequence reads: CASSLGSSGNTIYF. Written as DNA, the CDR3 is TGCGCCAGCAGCTTAGGGAGCTCTGGAAACACCATATATTTT. The chain combines TRBV5-1 with TRBJ1-3; no firm D call. V was shortened by 2 bases and J by 0 bases, with 6 bases between the two germline ends. This CDR3 is 14 amino acids long. Germline V gene sequence: CDR1 SGHRS, CDR2 YFSETQ.

This chain links TRBV19 with TRBJ2-2; the match to TRBD1 covers 9 bases. The CDR3 extends over 16 amino acids. In germline, CDR1 is LNHDA, CDR2 SQIVND (reference sequence). The J segment lost 4 bases and the V segment lost 8 bases, leaving 11 bases of the junction unmatched. The CDR3 here is CASGGDRGSFTGELFF. The CDR3 DNA sequence: TGTGCCAGTGGGGGTGACAGGGGGTCGTTCACCGGGGAGCTGTTTTTT.

This clone has just one count. This chain connects TRBV30 to TRBJ2-2, with D maybe TRBD2 (5 bases). The CDR3 totals 13 residues. Germline loops: CDR1 GTSNPN, CDR2 SVGIG (reference sequence). The CDR3 region has the DNA TGTGGTTATTGGACGGGGTACACCGGGGAGCTGTTTTTT. Protein product: CGYWTGYTGELFF.

This chain uses TRBV2 with TRBJ2-3, with unresolved D. This CDR3 is built from 12 residues. The V gene's germline CDR1 is SNHLY and CDR2 FYNNEI. The V gene lost 10 bases and the J gene lost 1 base, with 9 bases spanning the gap. CDR3 DNA: TGTGCCACCCGGGTTCGCACAGATACGCAGTATTTT. Encoded protein: CATRVRTDTQYF. Based on the CDR3 plus reference TRBV2 and TRBJ2-3, the full variable domain is EPEVTQTPSHQVTQMGQEVILRCVPISNHLYFYWYRQILGQKVEFLVSFYNNEISEKSEIFDDQFSVERPDGSNFTLKIRSTKLEDSAMYFCATRVRTDTQYFGPGTRLTVL.

This clone was seen more than once but under ten times. The chain couples TRBV27 to TRBJ1-1; D may be TRBD1 (6 bases). CDR1 and CDR2 from the germline V gene are MNHEY and SMNVEV (reference sequence). Trimming took off 2 bases at V and 0 bases at J, with 13 bases between the two ends. CDR3 length: 16 residues. CDR3 protein: CASSLGRTALNTEAFF. In nucleotides, the CDR3 is TGTGCCAGCAGTTTAGGGCGGACAGCCTTGAACACTGAAGCTTTCTTT.

The chain has TRBV5-1 and TRBJ1-4, with a tentative D call TRBD1 (5 bases). The V gene's germline CDR1 is SGHRS and CDR2 YFSETQ. V was trimmed by 4 bases and J by 6 bases, leaving 10 bases between them. This CDR3 is 13 amino acids long. The CDR3 loop is CASSVREDEKLFF. The CDR3 nucleotides are TGCGCCAGCAGCGTCAGGGAGGATGAAAAACTGTTTTTT.

The CDR3 sequence is CASSPEPGGTNYGYTF. DNA for the CDR3: TGTGCCAGCAGCCCCGAACCCGGAGGGACTAACTATGGCTACACCTTC. V and J are TRBV7-8 and TRBJ1-2, with D uncertain. This CDR3 is 16 amino acids long. Germline values: CDR1 SGHVS, CDR2 FQNEAQ. V lost 5 bases to trimming and J lost 0 bases, with 16 bases between them. Variable domain in full (rest from reference TRBV7-8 and TRBJ1-2): GAGVSQSPRYKVAKRGQDVALRCDPISGHVSLFWYQQALGQGPEFLTYFQNEAQLDKSGLPSDRFFAERPEGSVSTLKIQRTQQEDSAVYLCASSPEPGGTNYGYTFGSGTRLTVV.

CDR3 sequence reads: CASSSGLAFYGYTF. For the CDR3, the DNA is TGCGCCAGCAGCTCGGGGCTAGCGTTCTATGGCTACACCTTC. The rearrangement uses TRBV5-1 and TRBJ1-2, with TRBD1 as a possible D gene (5 bases). This CDR3 comprises 14 residues. Germline V gene sequence: CDR1 SGHRS, CDR2 YFSETQ. The V gene lost 3 bases and the J gene lost 4 bases, with 13 bases spanning the gap.

The chain is built from TRBV11-2 and TRBJ1-1, with 9 bases fitting TRBD1. This CDR3 has 15 residues. In germline, CDR1 is SGHAT, CDR2 FQNNGV. V shed 1 base and J 5 bases; nucleotides not matched to a gene: 5. The CDR3: CASSLGGQGWTEAFF. Here the CDR3 DNA reads TGTGCCAGCAGCTTAGGGGGACAGGGATGGACTGAAGCTTTCTTT. Based on the CDR3 plus reference TRBV11-2 and TRBJ1-1, the full variable domain is EAGVAQSPRYKIIEKRQSVAFWCNPISGHATLYWYQQILGQGPKLLIQFQNNGVVDDSQLPKDRFSAERLKGVDSTLKIQPAKLEDSAVYLCASSLGGQGWTEAFFGQGTRLTVV.

The V gene is TRBV9, the J gene TRBJ1-5, with TRBD1 matching over 11 bases. The V and J ends lost 5 bases and 6 bases, in that order; junction bases with no gene match: 10. Germline V gene data show CDR1 as SGDLS and CDR2 as YYNGEE. The CDR3 consists of 16 residues. CDR3 sequence (DNA): TGTGCCAGCAGTGTACTAATGGACAGGGGGCTTCAGCCCCAGCATTTT. Translation gives CASSVLMDRGLQPQHF. Combining the CDR3 with reference TRBV9 and TRBJ1-5 gives the whole variable domain DSGVTQTPKHLITATGQRVTLRCSPRSGDLSVYWYQQSLDQGLQFLIQYYNGEERAKGNILERFSAQQFPDLHSELNLSSLELGDSALYFCASSVLMDRGLQPQHFGDGTRLSIL.

This clone was counted between two and nine times. V gene TRBV6-5 combines with J gene TRBJ1-6, with 7 bases lining up with TRBD1. The germline gives CDR1 MNHEY, CDR2 SVGAGI. The CDR3 loop spans 15 amino acids. J lost 7 bases, V lost 8 bases, and 11 bases had no gene match. CDR3 amino acids: CASGRPGQKNSPLHF. CDR3 nucleotide sequence: TGTGCCAGCGGACGACCGGGACAGAAGAATTCACCCCTCCACTTT.

The chain recombines TRBV5-1 with TRBJ1-2, with a weak D call TRBD1 (5 bases). Trimming pared 0 bases from V and 5 bases from J, leaving 11 bases between. This CDR3 spans 14 amino acids. Germline-derived CDR1 and CDR2 are SGHRS and YFSETQ. CDR3: CASSLETASYGYTF. As DNA, the CDR3 is TGCGCCAGCAGCTTGGAGACAGCCTCTTATGGCTACACCTTC.

The CDR3 region has the DNA TGTGCCAGCAGCTACTGGGACAGGGCGAACACTGAAGCTTTCTTT. The encoded protein is CASSYWDRANTEAFF. The J gene is TRBJ1-1, the V gene TRBV7-9; 9 nucleotides align to TRBD1. Germline V gives CDR1 SEHNR, CDR2 FQNEAQ (reference sequence). The V and J ends lost 4 bases and 1 base, in that order; junction bases with no gene match: 4. This CDR3 contains 15 residues.

This chain connects TRBV10-3 to TRBJ2-3; 10 nucleotides align to TRBD2. The ends lost 10 bases at V and 2 bases at J; junction bases unmatched: 6. Germline V lookup: CDR1 ENHRY, CDR2 SYGVKD. The CDR3 totals 14 residues. Written as DNA, the CDR3 is TGTGCCACCAGGACTAGCGGTTACACAGATACGCAGTATTTT. It encodes CATRTSGYTDTQYF.

The chain employs TRBV1 and TRBJ2-1; TRBD1 reflects the table's D call only, with no check against the DNA. TRBV1 is labeled a pseudogene. CDR3 length equals 16 residues. CDR3 coding DNA: TGCACCAGCAGCCAAGGGGGACAGCCATCCTACAATGAGCAGTTCTTC. This translates into CTSSQGGQPSYNEQFF.

This clone has only a few counts. V usage is TRBV18 and J usage is TRBJ2-7; TRBD1 matches 9 bases. The CDR3 contains 15 residues. V was pared by 4 bases and J by 5 bases, with 9 bases of the junction left unmatched. Germline CDR1 and CDR2: KGHSH and LQKENI. The CDR3 region has the DNA TGTGCCAGCTCACGCGCGGACAGGGGTGAGGACGAGCAGTACTTC. This sequence encodes CASSRADRGEDEQYF.